Following are 22 T cell receptor beta chains from one sample sequenced in a study of T cell changes during pregnancy in multiple sclerosis (dated by TCRdb to between 2017 and 2020). Libraries came from the immunoSEQ multiplex PCR assay. The table was pulled from immuneACCESS by TCRdb, which kept in-frame rearrangements only. Such tables lose some clones; where checked, under half of the loss comes from unresolved V genes, and the rest has no known cause. This sample lists around 36,000 clones; under 95% were detected once. The ten biggest clones cover 13% of the sample. This specimen was CD8+ T cells from peripheral blood mononuclear cells, taken in the first trimester of pregnancy. Source of these receptors: a female donor with multiple sclerosis, enrolled in a pregnancy study.

This chain joins TRBV19 and TRBJ1-1; maybe TRBD1 (6 bases). CDR1 and CDR2 (germline): LNHDA, SQIVND (reference sequence). The V end lost 3 bases, the J end lost 10 bases, and 15 bases lay between the germline ends. This CDR3 is built from 13 residues. This chain's CDR3 is CASSINREVRAFF. Written as DNA, the CDR3 is TGTGCCAGTAGTATTAACAGGGAAGTCAGAGCTTTCTTT.

The chain employs TRBV15 and TRBJ2-7, with TRBD1 identical over 7 bases. The V and J ends lost 0 bases and 7 bases, in that order; junction bases with no gene match: 9. CDR3 length: 15 residues. Germline lookup yields CDR1 LNHNV and CDR2 YYDKDF (reference sequence). CDR3: CATSRDPDRFEEQYF. CDR3 nucleotides: TGTGCCACCAGCAGAGACCCGGACAGGTTTGAGGAGCAGTACTTC.

The gene calls are TRBV2 and TRBJ2-1; no reliable D call. The CDR3 has 13 amino acids. Germline V lookup: CDR1 SNHLY, CDR2 FYNNEI. The ends were cut back, 4 bases at V and 8 bases at J, with 12 bases in the middle. CDR3 nucleotides: TGTGCCAGCAGTGGAGAGACGAGCGATGAGCAGTTCTTC. Its translation is CASSGETSDEQFF.

The rearrangement joins TRBV19 to TRBJ1-5; D gene unclear. The V gene's germline CDR1 is LNHDA and CDR2 SQIVND (reference sequence). This CDR3 is built from 18 residues. The V end was cut by 4 bases, the J end by 2 bases, with 21 bases between. The CDR3 DNA reads as TGTGCCAGTAGTACAGACCTTGAGAGGGTTAGAGGCAATCAGCCCCAGCATTTT. Its protein product is CASSTDLERVRGNQPQHF.

The chain carries TRBV4-1 and TRBJ2-5, with 10 bases lining up with TRBD2. The germline V gene encodes CDR1 MGHRA and CDR2 YSYEKL. The V segment lost 4 bases and the J segment 3 bases; nucleotides outside the gene matches: 8. The CDR3 is made up of 16 amino acids. CDR3 in DNA: TGCGCCAGCAGCCCCGGCGGACTAGCGGCCAAAGAGACCCAGTACTTC. This gives the protein CASSPGGLAAKETQYF.

V is TRBV18 and J is TRBJ2-5; D is possibly TRBD2 (6 bases). Trimming left V 0 bases short and J 3 bases short, with 11 bases between. This CDR3 has 15 amino acids. The germline V gene encodes CDR1 KGHSH and CDR2 LQKENI. This CDR3 reads CASSPPGLFEETQYF. In nucleotides, the CDR3 is TGTGCCAGCTCACCACCCGGACTATTCGAAGAGACCCAGTACTTC.

The chain is built from TRBV6-5 and TRBJ1-2; the D gene is possibly TRBD1 (5 bases). Germline V gives CDR1 MNHEY, CDR2 SVGAGI. V was cut by 0 bases and J by 3 bases, with 5 bases left in between. The CDR3 is 13 amino acids. CDR3 region: CASSYSTDYGYTF. The CDR3 nucleotides are TGTGCCAGCAGTTACTCGACAGACTATGGCTACACCTTC.

The chain has TRBV29-1 and TRBJ2-7; 7 positions match TRBD1. V lost 0 bases and J lost 2; bases outside the gene matches: 1. CDR1 is SQVTM, CDR2 ANQGSEA, per germline. This CDR3 is built from 13 residues. DNA of the CDR3: TGCAGCGTTGAAGACCAGGGGGCCTACGAGCAGTACTTC. This sequence encodes CSVEDQGAYEQYF.

This chain connects TRBV19 to TRBJ2-7; D unclear. The V gene's germline CDR1 is LNHDA and CDR2 SQIVND (reference sequence). CDR3 size: 17 residues. Trimming left V 0 bases short and J 4 bases short, with 19 bases between. The CDR3 reads CASSIDRIVPIKYEQYF. The CDR3 region has the DNA TGTGCCAGTAGTATAGATCGTATAGTCCCCATAAAGTACGAGCAGTACTTC.

The chain carries TRBV7-9 and TRBJ2-7; weak D call: TRBD2 (6 bases). This CDR3 comprises 13 residues. Germline V lookup: CDR1 SEHNR, CDR2 FQNEAQ (reference sequence). The ends were cut back, 3 bases at V and 3 bases at J, with 9 bases in the middle. The CDR3 DNA reads as TGTGCCAGCAGCTTCCCCGGGGGCTACGAGCAGTACTTC. Translation gives CASSFPGGYEQYF. The full variable domain, its missing parts supplied by reference TRBV7-9 and TRBJ2-7, is DTGVSQNPRHKITKRGQNVTFRCDPISEHNRLYWYRQTLGQGPEFLTYFQNEAQLEKSRLLSDRFSAERPKGSFSTLEIQRTEQGDSAMYLCASSFPGGYEQYFGPGTRLTVT.

The chain carries TRBV11-3 and TRBJ2-7; D gene uncertain. Germline loops: CDR1 SGHNT, CDR2 YENEEA. The CDR3 has 12 residues. V was trimmed by 1 base and J by 7 bases, leaving 8 bases between them. CDR3 nucleotides: TGTGCCAGCAGCTTAGGTGGCAGAGAGCAGTACTTC. Its protein is CASSLGGREQYF.

The chain employs TRBV5-4 and TRBJ2-1, with 12 nucleotides matching TRBD2. CDR1 and CDR2 from the germline V gene are SGHNT and YYREEE (reference sequence). V lost 4 bases and J lost 8; bases outside the gene matches: 4. The CDR3 spans 14 residues. CDR3 in DNA: TGTGCCAGCAGCCCGGGACTAGCGGGCCATGAGCAGTTCTTC. Its protein is CASSPGLAGHEQFF.

This clone was counted between two and nine times. This chain uses TRBV6-1 with TRBJ2-7, with a possible D match to TRBD2 (6 bases). CDR3 size: 13 residues. V was clipped by 8 bases and J by 3 bases, with 14 bases between them. Per the germline V gene, CDR1 is MNHNS and CDR2 is SASEGT. DNA of the CDR3: TGTGCCAGCCGGCGGGGCCTAGGCTACGAGCAGTACTTC. Encoded protein: CASRRGLGYEQYF.

The V call is TRBV6-5, the J call TRBJ1-2, with D possibly TRBD1 on 5 matching bases. Germline V gene data show CDR1 as MNHEY and CDR2 as SVGAGI. V was clipped by 2 bases and J by 6 bases, with 10 bases between them. The CDR3 runs 13 residues. The CDR3 loop reads CASSYQGGDGYTF. DNA of the CDR3: TGTGCCAGCAGTTACCAGGGTGGCGATGGCTACACCTTC.

The chain uses TRBV9 and TRBJ2-1, with 9 bases that match TRBD2. The CDR3 is 17 amino acids. J gave up 0 bases and V 2 bases, and 6 bases lay outside the gene matches. From germline, CDR1 is SGDLS and CDR2 YYNGEE. The CDR3 coding sequence is TGTGCCAGCAGCGTTGGAGCGGGGGGTTACTCCTACAATGAGCAGTTCTTC. This sequence encodes CASSVGAGGYSYNEQFF.

The chain uses TRBV25-1 and TRBJ2-1; 11 nucleotides agree with TRBD1. Germline V gene data show CDR1 as MGHDK and CDR2 as SYGVNS. The V and J ends lost 6 bases and 4 bases, in that order; junction bases with no gene match: 5. This CDR3 is 15 amino acids long. The CDR3 DNA sequence: TGTGCCAGCAGGGCCGGGACAGGGGGATACAATGAGCAGTTCTTC. Translation gives CASRAGTGGYNEQFF.

This clone has only one observation. V usage is TRBV4-2 and J usage is TRBJ2-1, with 8 bases matching TRBD2. Germline CDR1 and CDR2: LGHNA and YNFKEQ. The CDR3 consists of 16 residues. Trimming took 0 bases from V and 2 from J; bases not matched to a gene: 3. The CDR3 reads CASSQESGGAYNEQFF. CDR3 DNA: TGTGCCAGCAGCCAAGAGAGCGGGGGCGCCTACAATGAGCAGTTCTTC.

This sequence joins TRBV19 and TRBJ2-7; TRBD2 might be the D (5 bases). The germline gives CDR1 LNHDA, CDR2 SQIVND (reference sequence). Trimming removed 6 bases at V and 3 bases at J, with 18 bases between. The CDR3 sequence is 15 residues long. In DNA, the CDR3 is TGTGCCAGTAGCCTAGACGGACGGACTCTCTACGAGCAGTACTTC. Amino acids: CASSLDGRTLYEQYF.

V gene TRBV2 combines with J gene TRBJ2-2; TRBD1 might be the D (6 bases). The CDR3 loop spans 14 amino acids. CDR1 is SNHLY and CDR2 is FYNNEI in the germline V gene. V was shortened by 6 bases and J by 4 bases, with 12 bases between the two germline ends. The CDR3: CASSPQGSTGELFF. The CDR3 DNA reads TGTGCCAGCAGCCCACAGGGTAGCACCGGGGAGCTGTTTTTT.

This clone was observed once. The chain joins TRBV9 to TRBJ1-1, with 10 nucleotides matching TRBD1. Germline lookup yields CDR1 SGDLS and CDR2 YYNGEE. This CDR3 region has 14 residues. The ends lost 3 bases at V and 5 bases at J; junction bases unmatched: 4. In DNA form, the CDR3 reads TGTGCCAGCAGCGGGGACAGGGGCTATACTGAAGCTTTCTTT. Encoded protein: CASSGDRGYTEAFF.

The gene calls are TRBV7-9 and TRBJ2-5, with D unresolved. CDR3 size: 12 residues. The germline V gene encodes CDR1 SEHNR and CDR2 FQNEAQ (reference sequence). Deletions cut 1 base from V and 5 bases from J, with 5 bases between. Here the CDR3 reads CASSLVLETQYF. Here the CDR3 DNA reads TGTGCCAGCAGCTTAGTACTGGAGACCCAGTACTTC.

The J gene is TRBJ1-2, the V gene TRBV19, with D uncertain. Germline CDR1 LNHDA, CDR2 SQIVND (reference sequence). The V end was cut by 2 bases, the J end by 1 base, with 11 bases between. This CDR3 spans 15 amino acids. The CDR3 DNA reads as TGTGCCAGTAGTATACGGCAGGAAATTAACTATGGCTACACCTTC. Translated, it gives CASSIRQEINYGYTF.